This T cell receptor (beta chain) was sequenced for a study of shared clonotypes between healthy human individuals. Method: immunoSEQ multiplex PCR; TCRdb's copy keeps in-frame clones and lacks some. The sample includes hundreds of thousands of clones, around 97% seen only once; the top ten take roughly 0.055%. Notes on this clone: This specimen includes other DNA sequences encoding the same CDR3.

After removal of 7 bases from V and 4 bases from J, the junction contained 3 bases not matched to a gene. The CDR3 consists of 13 residues. Germline CDR1 is SNHLY and CDR2 is FYNNEI. The sequenced material came from naive CD4+ T cells sorted from blood. This sample's subset: CD45RA+ positively selected. The chain combines TRBV2 with TRBJ2-7; 11 bases agree with TRBD1. The receptor comes from a woman in her twenties or thirties in good health. For the CDR3, the DNA is TGTGCCAGCAATGGACAGGGGGCGTACGAGCAGTACTTC. Residues: CASNGQGAYEQYF.